What follows are 2 T cell receptor beta chains derived from one specimen sequenced in a study of T cell repertoires in cytomegalovirus infection. One entry per CDR3 protein, called by TCRdb with MiXCR from the reads. This table holds around 210,000 distinct CDR3 sequences, under 8.5% found once. Input material: PBMCs. The receptors were sampled from a human donor in good health (CMV status not recorded). Some clones in this sample may be carry-over from other donors' samples.

The chain employs TRBV5-1 and TRBJ2-7, with 8 bases fitting TRBD1. The CDR3 extends over 14 amino acids. The ends lost 4 bases at V and 6 bases at J; junction bases unmatched: 9. Germline assignment: CDR1 SGHRS and CDR2 YFSETQ. CDR3 in DNA: TGCGCCAGCAGCCCACTCATCGGACAGGGCGAGCAGTACTTC. Protein sequence: CASSPLIGQGEQYF.

Worth noting for this clonotype: Possible read error: a much larger clone is one base away. This chain connects TRBV7-6 to TRBJ1-1, with D possibly being TRBD1 (5 bases). Trimming pared 5 bases from V and 10 bases from J, leaving 20 bases between. There are 14 residues in the CDR3. CDR1 is SGHVS, CDR2 FNYEAQ, per germline. CDR3 sequence (DNA): TGTGCCAGCAGCCATTTGGCGGGGGAGTCTGGAGCTTTCTTT. It encodes CASSHLAGESGAFF.